These 14 T cell receptor beta chains came from one sample sequenced in a study of identical twins. TCRdb called the 5' RACE reads again in MiXCR, with one record for every CDR3 protein. The table has 240,000 or so distinct CDR3 sequences, roughly a tenth seen once. Sequencing used memory T cells sorted from blood. The receptors were sampled from a man aged 50-59 years in good health.

This chain joins TRBV28 and TRBJ2-1, with D possibly TRBD2 on 6 matching bases. Trimming took 7 bases from V and 8 from J, leaving 12 bases between them. The CDR3 contains 12 residues. CDR1 and CDR2 from the germline V gene are MDHEN and SYDVKM. The CDR3 protein is CASTRGNHEQFF. In DNA form, the CDR3 reads TGTGCCAGCACCCGGGGGAACCATGAGCAGTTCTTC.

This chain uses TRBV6-2 or TRBV6-3 with TRBJ1-5; D unresolved. This CDR3 is built from 15 residues. Germline V gene sequence: CDR1 MNHEY, CDR2 SVGEGT. The ends were cut back, 4 bases at V and 7 bases at J, with 17 bases in the middle. CDR3: CASSSAGTFSQPQHF. The CDR3 nucleotides read TGTGCCAGCAGTTCCGCAGGCACATTCTCGCAGCCCCAGCATTTT.

The sample holds many counts of this clonotype. This chain uses TRBV7-2 with TRBJ1-5, with TRBD1 matching over 7 bases. Germline trimming cut 5 bases from V and 5 bases from J; bases unmatched to any gene: 12. The CDR3 totals 16 residues. CDR1 is SGHTA and CDR2 is FQGNSA in the germline V gene. This CDR3 reads CASSKLQGVWHQPQHF. CDR3 DNA: TGTGCCAGCAGCAAATTGCAGGGGGTTTGGCATCAGCCCCAGCATTTT.

The chain has TRBV20-1 and TRBJ1-2; the D gene is possibly TRBD1 (5 bases). V lost 3 bases and J lost 7, with 15 bases in between. The length of the CDR3 is 13 residues. Per germline, CDR1 DFQATT and CDR2 SNEGSKA (reference sequence). The CDR3 DNA is TGCAGTGCTAGCGTTCAGGGCATCGGTGGCTACACCTTC. It yields the protein CSASVQGIGGYTF.

CDR3 sequence reads: CSAGGASGRAETQYF. CDR3 sequence (DNA): TGCAGTGCTGGGGGGGCTAGCGGGAGGGCAGAGACCCAGTACTTC. The gene calls are TRBV20-1 and TRBJ2-5; 12 bases line up with TRBD2. CDR1 is DFQATT, CDR2 SNEGSKA, per germline (reference sequence). CDR3 length: 15 amino acids. After removal of 5 bases from V and 4 bases from J, the junction contained 8 bases not matched to a gene.

This clonotype was counted a few times. This chain joins TRBV11-2 and TRBJ1-4; 8 bases map to TRBD1. Germline CDR1 reads SGHAT; CDR2 reads FQNNGV. J was trimmed by 11 bases and V by 0 bases; bases with no gene match: 8. The CDR3 totals 15 residues. CDR3 sequence: CASSLEPGGGTKLFF. Here the CDR3 DNA reads TGTGCCAGCAGCTTAGAACCAGGGGGCGGCACTAAACTGTTTTTT.

This clonotype was picked up many times. The CDR3 DNA follows: TGTGCCAGCAGCCCACGTTCGGAGGGGACCCAGTACTTC. It yields the protein CASSPRSEGTQYF. The chain recombines TRBV3-1 with TRBJ2-5; D perhaps matches TRBD2 (6 bases). Germline loops: CDR1 LGHDT, CDR2 YNNKEL (reference sequence). This CDR3 comprises 13 residues. Deletions cut 4 bases from V and 7 bases from J, with 13 bases between.

This clonotype was found a few times. The V call is TRBV5-1, the J call TRBJ2-7; D call uncertain. Germline V lookup: CDR1 SGHRS, CDR2 YFSETQ. The CDR3 spans 16 residues. V was clipped by 0 bases and J by 4 bases, with 17 bases between them. The chain's CDR3 is CASSLAAPILGYEQYF. The CDR3 DNA reads TGCGCCAGCAGCTTGGCTGCGCCCATCCTCGGGTACGAGCAGTACTTC.

This clonotype was seen at least ten times. The V gene is TRBV21-1, the J gene TRBJ1-2; the table's D call, TRBD1, has no DNA check behind it. TRBV21-1 is a known pseudogene. CDR3 length: 15 residues. Here the CDR3 DNA reads TGTGCCAGCAGCACTCGAACAGGGGTGGCGTGTGGCTACACCTTC. Translation gives CASSTRTGVACGYTF.

This chain links TRBV7-9 with TRBJ1-6; 8 bases line up with TRBD1. Germline-derived CDR1 and CDR2 are SEHNR and FQNEAQ (reference sequence). The CDR3 is made up of 15 amino acids. V shed 5 bases and J 7 bases; nucleotides not matched to a gene: 7. Written as DNA, the CDR3 is TGTGCCAGCAGCACTTTGACAGGGGAAAATTCACCCCTCCACTTT. Its translation: CASSTLTGENSPLHF.

This rearrangement joins TRBV20-1 to TRBJ1-4; D is uncertain. The germline V and J ends were trimmed by 1 base and 0 bases, with 12 bases remaining between them. This CDR3 has 16 amino acids. Germline CDR1 and CDR2: DFQATT and SNEGSKA (reference sequence). CDR3 coding DNA: TGCAGTGCTAGAGCCCGACACTTTGCAACTAATGAAAAACTGTTTTTT. Translated: CSARARHFATNEKLFF.

This clonotype was seen many times. This chain links TRBV10-3 with TRBJ1-4; D unresolved. Germline V gene data show CDR1 as ENHRY and CDR2 as SYGVKD. V lost 6 bases, J lost 4 bases, and 6 bases lay in between. The CDR3 extends over 12 amino acids. This CDR3 is CAISQNNEKLFF. CDR3 in DNA: TGTGCCATCAGCCAGAATAATGAAAAACTGTTTTTT.

Many counts were recorded for this clonotype. The chain joins TRBV6-1 to TRBJ2-7, with TRBD1 identical over 7 bases. The CDR3 length is 14 residues. Germline trimming cut 8 bases from V and 0 bases from J; bases unmatched to any gene: 7. Germline V gives CDR1 MNHNS, CDR2 SASEGT. The CDR3 DNA reads as TGTGCCAGCGGATGGGACAGAAGCTCCTACGAGCAGTACTTC. Translating gives CASGWDRSSYEQYF.

This clonotype was recorded at least ten times. This chain connects TRBV13 to TRBJ2-5, with TRBD1 as a possible D gene (5 bases). The V gene lost 0 bases and the J gene lost 4 bases, with 9 bases spanning the gap. The CDR3 is 14 residues long. Germline-derived CDR1 and CDR2 are PRHDT and FYEKMQ (reference sequence). CDR3 in DNA: TGTGCCAGCAGCTTAGGCAGGGCCGGAGAGACCCAGTACTTC. Translation gives CASSLGRAGETQYF.